The T cell receptor beta chain described here comes from a study of blood T cell repertoires in COVID-19. Profiled with immunoSEQ multiplex PCR; TCRdb holds only in-frame clones, not every one. The top ten hold approximately 12% of the sample, which has 200,000 to 250,000 clones, roughly 82% seen once. The CDR3 has 17 amino acids. Germline V lookup: CDR1 MNHEY, CDR2 SMNVEV (reference sequence). V lost 5 bases to trimming and J lost 3 bases; unmatched junction nucleotides: 12. This chain links TRBV27 with TRBJ1-1; 10 bases map to TRBD1. The sequencing input was peripheral blood. This sequence was found in a woman between 35 and 50 years old with acute or convalescent COVID-19. CDR3 loop: CASSQLRDRGLDTEAFF. The CDR3 coding sequence is TGTGCCAGCAGTCAACTCCGGGACAGGGGTCTTGACACTGAAGCTTTCTTT.